This is a list of T cell receptor beta chains from one sample in a study of blood T cell repertoires in COVID-19. Assay: immunoSEQ multiplex PCR; the TCRdb copy retains only in-frame clones and omits some. The sample lists around 160,000 clones; 70% to 90% were seen once. The sequenced material came from peripheral blood. These receptors originate from a middle-aged woman with active or convalescent COVID-19. Both conserved end residues are part of each CDR3. A D gene is named only where the DNA matches it firmly. Not every row has a clone size; where given, it reads once, few, many or a size class.

v_gene	j_gene	abundance	d_gene	CDR3nt	CDR3aa
TRBV24-1	TRBJ1-2	once	TRBD1	TGTGCCACCAGTACGAGACAGGGGGAAGGATATGGCTACACCTTC	CATSTRQGEGYGYTF
TRBV28	TRBJ1-1	NA	NA	TGTGCCAGCAGTTTCGCACTCCCGAGGGGGGGCGGGCTTATGAACACTGAAGCTTTCTTT	CASSFALPRGGGLMNTEAFF
TRBV5-6	TRBJ1-1	NA	NA	TGTGCCAGCAGCTCCTTGACACAGATGAACACTGAAGCTTTCTTT	CASSSLTQMNTEAFF
TRBV7-6	TRBJ2-1	NA	TRBD1	TGTGCCAGCAGCCCGGGACAGACATACAATGAGCAGTTCTTC	CASSPGQTYNEQFF
TRBV7-6	TRBJ2-1	NA	TRBD2	TGTGCCAGCAGCCCAATTGGGACTAGCGGGGGAATAGGTGAGCAGTTCTTC	CASSPIGTSGGIGEQFF
TRBV27	TRBJ1-1	NA	NA	TGTGCCAGCACCTCAGCGGGGGCAGGGAACACTGAAGCTTTCTTT	CASTSAGAGNTEAFF
TRBV6-5	TRBJ1-1	NA	TRBD1	TGTGCCAGCAGACCTGACAGGGGGGTGTCTTTCTTT	CASRPDRGVSFF
TRBV15	TRBJ2-1	NA	TRBD2	TGTGCCACCAGCAGAGATAGGTCGGGGGGTCACAATGAGCAGTTCTTC	CATSRDRSGGHNEQFF
TRBV2	TRBJ1-2	once	TRBD1	TGTGCCAGCAGTTGGCTCGTGCAGGGGGCGAACTCTGGCTACACCTTC	CASSWLVQGANSGYTF
TRBV6-1	TRBJ2-7	NA	NA	TGTGCCAGCAGTGACCACTACGAGCAGTACTTC	CASSDHYEQYF
TRBV11-2	TRBJ2-1	NA	NA	TGTGCCAGCAGCTCCTGGACTGACAATGAGCAGTTCTTC	CASSSWTDNEQFF
TRBV6-1	TRBJ1-5	once	NA	TGTGCCAGCAGTGAAGGGGAGCCGGCAGGGGCCCAATTTAGCAATCAGCCCCAGCATTTT	CASSEGEPAGAQFSNQPQHF
TRBV5-1	TRBJ1-5	few	NA	TGCGCCAGCAGCTTGAGGCCAGGGAATCAGCCCCAGCATTTT	CASSLRPGNQPQHF
TRBV7-2	TRBJ2-1	NA	NA	TGTGCCAGCACCCGGACGGGGGAAGGAAACAATGAGCAGTTCTTC	CASTRTGEGNNEQFF
TRBV12-3/TRBV12-4	TRBJ2-2	NA	NA	TGTGCCAGCAGTTTGCCGGGCACCGGGGAGCTGTTTTTT	CASSLPGTGELFF
TRBV4-2	TRBJ2-7	NA	NA	TGTGCCAGCAGCCGACCTCGTTGGGGGCCTTCCTACGAGCAGTACTTC	CASSRPRWGPSYEQYF
TRBV7-2	TRBJ1-6	NA	TRBD1	TGTGCCAGCAGCTCTCCCGGGGGACAGTACTATAATTCACCCCTCCACTTT	CASSSPGGQYYNSPLHF
TRBV5-6	TRBJ2-1	NA	TRBD1	TGTGCCAGCAGCTTGGACAGGGGGTCAGAGTTCTTC	CASSLDRGSEFF